These 26 T cell receptor beta chains came from one sample sequenced in a study of preoperative IRX-2 immunotherapy in early breast cancer. Treatment denoted: preoperative locoregional IRX-2 cytokine immunotherapy. The repertoire was sequenced with immunoSEQ multiplex PCR; TCRdb's copy has only in-frame clones and lacks some. Of tens of thousands of clones listed, 82% are singletons. The material was obtained from a patient treated with IRX-2 immunotherapy. These receptors all come from a human donor with breast cancer.

The chain combines TRBV6-8 with TRBJ2-3; D perhaps matches TRBD2 (5 bases). Germline lookup yields CDR1 MNHGY and CDR2 SAAAGT. This CDR3 contains 13 residues. V dropped 8 bases and J dropped 3 bases, with 12 bases sitting between them. Here the CDR3 reads CASAPRGTDTQYF. In DNA, the CDR3 is TGTGCCAGCGCTCCCCGGGGTACAGATACGCAGTATTTT.

V and J are TRBV18 and TRBJ2-3; possibly TRBD2 for D (6 bases). The length of the CDR3 is 15 residues. With 6 bases removed from V and 0 bases from J, the gap between germline ends came to 13 bases. Germline CDR1 is KGHSH and CDR2 is LQKENI. The CDR3 here is CASSPIAASTDTQYF. The CDR3 DNA is TGTGCCAGCTCTCCCATAGCGGCTAGCACAGATACGCAGTATTTT. The full variable domain, with the rest looked up from reference TRBV18 and TRBJ2-3, is NAGVMQNPRHLVRRRGQEARLRCSPMKGHSHVYWYRQLPEEGLKFMVYLQKENIIDESGMPKERFSAEFPKEGPSILRIQQVVRGDSAAYFCASSPIAASTDTQYFGPGTRLTVL.

The chain carries TRBV23-1 and TRBJ1-1; D ambiguous. TRBV23-1 is known as an ORF, though its function is uncertain. V was clipped by 6 bases and J by 8 bases, with 16 bases between them. CDR3 size: 13 residues. Written as DNA, the CDR3 is TGCGCCAGCAGCCAAAGGGAGTTTGGGGAAGCTTTCTTT. This encodes CASSQREFGEAFF.

This chain's CDR3 is CASSSLAAHYGYTF. In nucleotides, the CDR3 is TGTGCCAGCAGCTCTTTGGCAGCTCATTATGGCTACACCTTC. The chain couples TRBV7-6 to TRBJ1-2; D remains unclear. This CDR3 is built from 14 residues. V lost 4 bases and J 5 bases, leaving 14 bases between the germline ends. Germline V gene lookup returns CDR1 SGHVS and CDR2 FNYEAQ.

This chain uses TRBV11-3 with TRBJ1-5; no definite D call. This CDR3 is 14 amino acids long. Germline V gene sequence: CDR1 SGHNT, CDR2 YENEEA. V was cut by 1 base and J by 3 bases, with 7 bases left in between. CDR3 DNA sequence: TGTGCCAGCAGCTTAGGTGAGTCCAATCAGCCCCAGCATTTT. This sequence encodes CASSLGESNQPQHF. The full variable domain, its missing parts supplied by reference TRBV11-3 and TRBJ1-5, is EAGVVQSPRYKIIEKKQPVAFWCNPISGHNTLYWYLQNLGQGPELLIRYENEEAVDDSQLPKDRFSAERLKGVDSTLKIQPAELGDSAVYLCASSLGESNQPQHFGDGTRLSIL.

The rearrangement uses TRBV19 and TRBJ1-1; D is uncertain. CDR1 is LNHDA, CDR2 SQIVND, per germline (reference sequence). CDR3 length: 12 amino acids. V was clipped by 4 bases and J by 8 bases, with 11 bases between them. In DNA, the CDR3 is TGTGCCAGTAGTAGCGTGGGAACCGAAGCTTTCTTT. Encoded protein: CASSSVGTEAFF. The variable domain in full, completed from reference TRBV19 and TRBJ1-1, reads DGGITQSPKYLFRKEGQNVTLSCEQNLNHDAMYWYRQDPGQGLRLIYYSQIVNDFQKGDIAEGYSVSREKKESFPLTVTSAQKNPTAFYLCASSSVGTEAFFGQGTRLTVV.

The rearrangement links TRBV14 to TRBJ2-1; TRBD2 matches at 13 bases. The CDR3 loop spans 14 amino acids. CDR1 is SGHDN, CDR2 FVKESK, per germline. With 6 bases clipped from V and 6 bases from J, the junction kept 2 bases outside the gene matches. CDR3 amino acids: CASRWTSGSNEQFF. As DNA, the CDR3 is TGTGCCAGCAGGTGGACTAGCGGGAGCAATGAGCAGTTCTTC.

CDR3 protein: CASSLDGGSTYEQYF. The DNA of the CDR3 is TGTGCCAGCAGCTTAGACGGGGGGAGCACCTACGAGCAGTACTTC. The gene calls are TRBV11-3 and TRBJ2-7; TRBD2 agrees at 7 bases. V was pared by 0 bases and J by 2 bases, with 4 bases of the junction left unmatched. The CDR3 is made up of 15 amino acids. CDR1 and CDR2 from the germline V gene are SGHNT and YENEEA. The whole variable domain, remainder taken from reference TRBV11-3 and TRBJ2-7, is EAGVVQSPRYKIIEKKQPVAFWCNPISGHNTLYWYLQNLGQGPELLIRYENEEAVDDSQLPKDRFSAERLKGVDSTLKIQPAELGDSAVYLCASSLDGGSTYEQYFGPGTRLTVT.

The CDR3 coding sequence is TGTGCCTGGGTATCGGGAGCTGGCCCCTATGGCTACACCTTC. It translates to CAWVSGAGPYGYTF. This chain joins TRBV30 and TRBJ1-2; no reliable D call. V was pared by 5 bases and J by 4 bases, with 17 bases between. CDR1 and CDR2 from the germline V gene are GTSNPN and SVGIG (reference sequence). The CDR3 has 14 amino acids.

The genes are TRBV18 and TRBJ1-5; no firm D call. V was trimmed by 1 base and J by 4 bases, leaving 5 bases between them. The CDR3 contains 13 residues. Germline V CDR1 and CDR2: KGHSH, LQKENI. CDR3 in amino acids: CASSPRPNQPQHF. DNA for the CDR3: TGTGCCAGCTCACCACGCCCAAATCAGCCCCAGCATTTT.

The CDR3 loop reads CASSIDKDPEQFF. CDR3 nucleotide sequence: TGTGCCAGTAGTATAGATAAGGACCCCGAGCAGTTCTTC. The chain recombines TRBV19 with TRBJ2-1; D not resolved. The V and J ends lost 0 bases and 10 bases respectively, with 10 bases between them. The CDR3 is made up of 13 amino acids. In germline, CDR1 is LNHDA, CDR2 SQIVND (reference sequence).

V is TRBV11-3 and J is TRBJ2-1; D is undetermined. Trimming left V 5 bases short and J 6 bases short, with 17 bases between. Looked up from germline, CDR1 is SGHNT and CDR2 is YENEEA. The CDR3 extends over 15 amino acids. The CDR3 sequence: CASSRSLADLNEQFF. In nucleotides, the CDR3 is TGTGCCAGCAGCAGGTCCCTGGCGGACCTCAATGAGCAGTTCTTC.

This rearrangement joins TRBV7-6 to TRBJ1-6, with unresolved D. The V and J ends lost 5 bases and 0 bases respectively, with 5 bases between them. Looked up from germline, CDR1 is SGHVS and CDR2 is FNYEAQ. CDR3 length: 14 residues. The CDR3 region has the DNA TGTGCCAGCAGCCAGATCTCCTATAATTCACCCCTCCACTTT. This encodes CASSQISYNSPLHF.

The chain employs TRBV11-3 and TRBJ2-2; a possible D gene is TRBD2 (6 bases). Germline values: CDR1 SGHNT, CDR2 YENEEA. The CDR3 sequence is 15 residues long. V dropped 5 bases and J dropped 5 bases, with 15 bases sitting between them. Here the CDR3 reads CASSETSMGTGELFF. CDR3 sequence (DNA): TGTGCCAGCAGCGAAACTAGCATGGGGACCGGGGAGCTGTTTTTT.

The rearrangement joins TRBV11-3 to TRBJ2-6, with TRBD1 matching 11 bases. With 4 bases clipped from V and 1 base from J, the junction kept 3 bases outside the gene matches. This CDR3 contains 17 residues. Germline-derived CDR1 and CDR2 are SGHNT and YENEEA. The CDR3 is CASSWTGGASGANVLTF. The CDR3 coding sequence is TGTGCCAGCAGCTGGACAGGGGGCGCTTCTGGGGCCAACGTCCTGACTTTC.

J is TRBJ2-3 and V is TRBV6-8; 8 bases are a match to TRBD2. V trimming: 2 bases; J trimming: 4 bases; junction bases outside the gene matches: 5. CDR3 size: 15 residues. CDR1 and CDR2 (germline): MNHGY, SAAAGT. The CDR3 DNA reads TGTGCCAGCAGTTACGGAGCGGGAGTGGCAGATACGCAGTATTTT. Protein: CASSYGAGVADTQYF.

For the CDR3, the DNA is TGTGCCAGCAGCTTAGCGCCAGGGGCAGGGGGTAATCAGCCCCAGCATTTT. Protein sequence: CASSLAPGAGGNQPQHF. This rearrangement joins TRBV7-7 to TRBJ1-5; 7 positions agree with TRBD1. Germline assignment: CDR1 SSHAT and CDR2 FNYEAQ (reference sequence). The ends lost 0 bases at V and 4 bases at J; junction bases unmatched: 9. The CDR3 contains 17 residues.

The CDR3 coding sequence is TGTGCCAGCTCCGGGGACAGCAATCAGCCCCAGCATTTT. Residues: CASSGDSNQPQHF. This chain connects TRBV18 to TRBJ1-5; D possibly corresponds to TRBD1 (5 bases). The germline CDR1 and CDR2 sequences are KGHSH and LQKENI. This CDR3 comprises 13 residues. Trimming removed 6 bases from V and 1 base from J, with 7 bases in between. Filled out from reference TRBV18 and TRBJ1-5, the complete variable domain reads NAGVMQNPRHLVRRRGQEARLRCSPMKGHSHVYWYRQLPEEGLKFMVYLQKENIIDESGMPKERFSAEFPKEGPSILRIQQVVRGDSAAYFCASSGDSNQPQHFGDGTRLSIL.

This chain joins TRBV4-1 and TRBJ1-3; tentative D call: TRBD1 (5 bases). Germline loops: CDR1 MGHRA, CDR2 YSYEKL. The CDR3 runs to 14 residues. The germline V and J ends were trimmed by 4 bases and 1 base, with 8 bases remaining between them. CDR3 nucleotides: TGCGCCAGCAGCCTGCAGGGTTCTGGAAACACCATATATTTT. Its translation is CASSLQGSGNTIYF.

The chain employs TRBV29-1 and TRBJ2-7, with 9 positions matching TRBD1. The CDR3 loop spans 16 amino acids. Looked up from germline, CDR1 is SQVTM and CDR2 is ANQGSEA. Trimming took 1 base from V and 1 from J; bases not matched to a gene: 8. The CDR3 region has the DNA TGCAGCGTTGAAGGCAGCGGACAGGGGTTATCCTACGAGCAGTACTTC. Its translation is CSVEGSGQGLSYEQYF.

This chain connects TRBV6-8 to TRBJ2-1, with a possible D match to TRBD1 (5 bases). Germline V gene lookup returns CDR1 MNHGY and CDR2 SAAAGT. The CDR3 has 15 amino acids. V gave up 2 bases and J gave up 4 bases, with 12 bases separating them. The CDR3, as DNA: TGTGCCAGCAGTTACGGGGCGGCGAATTACAATGAGCAGTTCTTC. Protein sequence: CASSYGAANYNEQFF.

This clone has only one observation. The chain combines TRBV18 with TRBJ2-3; tentatively, D is TRBD2 (5 bases). The V and J ends lost 3 bases and 2 bases respectively, with 9 bases between them. The CDR3 is 14 amino acids. CDR1 and CDR2 from the germline V gene are KGHSH and LQKENI. CDR3 residues: CASSPSDSTDTQYF. The DNA of the CDR3 is TGTGCCAGCTCACCGTCGGACTCCACAGATACGCAGTATTTT.

This chain uses TRBV6-8 with TRBJ1-3; D call uncertain. The ends were cut back, 5 bases at V and 1 base at J, with 9 bases in the middle. The CDR3 sequence is 14 residues long. Germline V lookup: CDR1 MNHGY, CDR2 SAAAGT. The CDR3 region is CASSARNSGNTIYF. DNA of the CDR3: TGTGCCAGCAGTGCTAGGAATTCTGGAAACACCATATATTTT.

The gene calls are TRBV18 and TRBJ2-1, with 10 nucleotides matching TRBD2. The germline CDR1 and CDR2 sequences are KGHSH and LQKENI. This CDR3 is built from 17 residues. With 2 bases clipped from V and 5 bases from J, the junction kept 9 bases outside the gene matches. CDR3 region: CASSPKGRTSGDNEQFF. In nucleotides, the CDR3 is TGTGCCAGCTCACCAAAAGGACGGACTAGCGGAGACAATGAGCAGTTCTTC.

This clone has just one count. The V gene is TRBV29-1, the J gene TRBJ2-1, with TRBD1 identical over 9 bases. The CDR3 totals 17 residues. Trimming removed 5 bases from V and 2 bases from J; junction bases left unmatched: 13. Germline assignment: CDR1 SQVTM and CDR2 ANQGSEA. The CDR3 here is CSVKTSGTGNAYNEQFF. CDR3 bases: TGCAGCGTTAAAACTTCCGGGACAGGGAACGCCTACAATGAGCAGTTCTTC.

The chain uses TRBV28 and TRBJ1-2; the D gene is possibly TRBD1 (6 bases). CDR3 size: 13 residues. The V end was cut by 7 bases, the J end by 7 bases, with 16 bases between. Germline V lookup: CDR1 MDHEN, CDR2 SYDVKM. The DNA of the CDR3 is TGTGCCAGCAATATAGGGGGAGGCGGTGGCTACACCTTC. Translated: CASNIGGGGGYTF.